There are a few counts of the clone carrying this T cell receptor beta chain. Its specificity is not known. TCRdb recomputed calls from the reads with MiXCR, one row per CDR3 protein. Among about 310,000 distinct CDR3 sequences, roughly 25% were seen once, and the ten largest hold 13%. The source of the sample is a study of T cell repertoires in cytomegalovirus infection. Germline-derived CDR1 and CDR2 are SGHAT and FQNNGV. J gave up 4 bases and V 5 bases, and 6 bases lay outside the gene matches. The CDR3 consists of 15 residues. The TCR was taken from a human donor in good health (CMV status not recorded). Some clones in this sample may be carry-over from other donors' samples. The specimen was cultured PBMCs, collected from culture after CMV antigen stimulation. The chain is built from TRBV11-2 and TRBJ2-1, with 9 bases identical to TRBD2. The CDR3 DNA is TGTGCCAGCAGCCCAACGGGACTAGCTTACAATGAGCAGTTCTTC. Its translation is CASSPTGLAYNEQFF.